This is a list of T cell receptor beta chains from one sample in a study of blood T cell repertoires in COVID-19. The protocol was immunoSEQ multiplex PCR, while the TCRdb copy is restricted to in-frame clones and leaves out a portion. The data show about 100,000 clones, with about 77% seen just once and around a third held by the top ten. Sequences were obtained from peripheral blood. Receptors were obtained from a man between 65 and 80 years old with active or convalescent COVID-19. Both conserved end residues are part of each CDR3. The order of the fields is clone size, V gene, D gene, J gene, CDR3 length, CDR3 DNA, CDR3 protein. D genes are given only for firm matches. Clone size is stated in some rows and not others, as once, few, many or a class when expanded.

clone size: once; V gene: TRBV2; D gene: TRBD2; J gene: TRBJ2-2; CDR3 length: 19; CDR3 DNA: TGTGCCAGCAGTTCGGCGGGACTAGCGGGGGGGCCGAGGACCGGGGAGCTGTTTTTT; CDR3 protein: CASSSAGLAGGPRTGELFF
clone size: NA; V gene: TRBV10-3; D gene: TRBD2; J gene: TRBJ2-4; CDR3 length: 17; CDR3 DNA: TGTGCCATCAGTGAGTCGGGGAGGGGCCCCGTCAGAAACATTCAGTACTTC; CDR3 protein: CAISESGRGPVRNIQYF
clone size: NA; V gene: TRBV25-1; D gene: NA; J gene: TRBJ1-1; CDR3 length: 13; CDR3 DNA: TGTGCCAGCAGTGACGGCAGGGGCACTGAAGCTTTCTTT; CDR3 protein: CASSDGRGTEAFF
clone size: NA; V gene: TRBV6-2/TRBV6-3; D gene: TRBD1; J gene: TRBJ2-7; CDR3 length: 14; CDR3 DNA: TGTGCCAGCAGTATACCGACAGGGGGCTACGAGCAGTACTTC; CDR3 protein: CASSIPTGGYEQYF
clone size: NA; V gene: TRBV7-9; D gene: TRBD1; J gene: TRBJ2-7; CDR3 length: 13; CDR3 DNA: TGTGCCAGCAGCTTAAATCCGGGACAGCAGCAGTACTTC; CDR3 protein: CASSLNPGQQQYF
clone size: NA; V gene: TRBV7-2; D gene: TRBD1; J gene: TRBJ1-1; CDR3 length: 14; CDR3 DNA: TGTGCCAGCAGCTTAGGAATGGGAGGACAGGGGACTTTCTTT; CDR3 protein: CASSLGMGGQGTFF
clone size: NA; V gene: TRBV25-1; D gene: TRBD1; J gene: TRBJ1-6; CDR3 length: 15; CDR3 DNA: TGTGCCAGCAGTGAATGGGGGGACAGTGGGTCACCCCTCCACTTT; CDR3 protein: CASSEWGDSGSPLHF
clone size: NA; V gene: TRBV13; D gene: TRBD2; J gene: TRBJ2-3; CDR3 length: 18; CDR3 DNA: TGTGCCAGCAGCTTGGGTCTAGCGGGAGGGCAGCTCACAGATACGCAGTATTTT; CDR3 protein: CASSLGLAGGQLTDTQYF
clone size: NA; V gene: TRBV30; D gene: NA; J gene: TRBJ1-2; CDR3 length: 15; CDR3 DNA: TGTGCCTGGAGTGTAAGGCAGGGGAAAAAGTATGGCTACACCTTC; CDR3 protein: CAWSVRQGKKYGYTF
clone size: NA; V gene: TRBV19; D gene: TRBD2; J gene: TRBJ2-1; CDR3 length: 16; CDR3 DNA: TGTGCCAGTAGTGAGACTAGCGGGGGATACTACAATGAGCAGTTCTTC; CDR3 protein: CASSETSGGYYNEQFF
clone size: once; V gene: TRBV30; D gene: TRBD2; J gene: TRBJ2-3; CDR3 length: 17; CDR3 DNA: TGTGCCTGGAGTTCCCGACTAGCGGGAGGTGTCACAGATACGCAGTATTTT; CDR3 protein: CAWSSRLAGGVTDTQYF
clone size: NA; V gene: TRBV10-3; D gene: TRBD1; J gene: TRBJ2-7; CDR3 length: 14; CDR3 DNA: TGTGCCATCAGTCAGGGACAGGGGTTTTACGAGCAGTACTTC; CDR3 protein: CAISQGQGFYEQYF
clone size: NA; V gene: TRBV7-9; D gene: TRBD2; J gene: TRBJ2-1; CDR3 length: 15; CDR3 DNA: TGTGCCAGCAGCTTTGGACTAGCGGGAACGGATGAGCAGTTCTTC; CDR3 protein: CASSFGLAGTDEQFF
clone size: NA; V gene: TRBV7-3; D gene: NA; J gene: TRBJ2-7; CDR3 length: 14; CDR3 DNA: TGTGCCAGCAGCTTAACGGGGGCAGGGAGCGAGCAGTACTTC; CDR3 protein: CASSLTGAGSEQYF
clone size: NA; V gene: TRBV29-1; D gene: TRBD1; J gene: TRBJ2-1; CDR3 length: 12; CDR3 DNA: TGCAGCGTTGAGGCAGGGGGCACGGAGCAGTTCTTC; CDR3 protein: CSVEAGGTEQFF
clone size: once; V gene: TRBV6-5; D gene: TRBD1; J gene: TRBJ1-2; CDR3 length: 14; CDR3 DNA: TGTGCCACAGACCCGACAGGGGGCGCCTATGGCTACACCTTC; CDR3 protein: CATDPTGGAYGYTF
clone size: NA; V gene: TRBV6-5; D gene: NA; J gene: TRBJ1-6; CDR3 length: 13; CDR3 DNA: TGTGCCAGCAGCCTCTCCTATAATTCACCCCTCCACTTT; CDR3 protein: CASSLSYNSPLHF
clone size: NA; V gene: TRBV5-1; D gene: TRBD2; J gene: TRBJ2-5; CDR3 length: 16; CDR3 DNA: TGCGCCAGCAGCAGGGGACTAGCGGCCCTCACAGAGACCCAGTACTTC; CDR3 protein: CASSRGLAALTETQYF
clone size: once; V gene: TRBV7-9; D gene: TRBD2; J gene: TRBJ2-7; CDR3 length: 16; CDR3 DNA: TGTGCCAGCAGCTACCTGGGTCTAGCGGGTTCCTACGAGCAGTACTTC; CDR3 protein: CASSYLGLAGSYEQYF
clone size: once; V gene: TRBV6-6; D gene: NA; J gene: TRBJ1-3; CDR3 length: 15; CDR3 DNA: TGTGCCAGCAGTTACGGTCCTAGCTCTGGAAACACCATATATTTT; CDR3 protein: CASSYGPSSGNTIYF
clone size: NA; V gene: TRBV4-1; D gene: TRBD1; J gene: TRBJ1-5; CDR3 length: 16; CDR3 DNA: TGCGCCAGCAGCCAAGATGGGACAGCCTTTAATCAGCCCCAGCATTTT; CDR3 protein: CASSQDGTAFNQPQHF
clone size: once; V gene: TRBV25-1; D gene: TRBD1; J gene: TRBJ1-1; CDR3 length: 14; CDR3 DNA: TGTGCCAGCAGTGCCGGGACAGGGTACACTGAAGCTTTCTTT; CDR3 protein: CASSAGTGYTEAFF
clone size: NA; V gene: TRBV5-5; D gene: NA; J gene: TRBJ1-4; CDR3 length: 15; CDR3 DNA: TGTGCCAGCAGTCCGGGCGGGGGCAAAAATGAAAAACTGTTTTTT; CDR3 protein: CASSPGGGKNEKLFF
clone size: once; V gene: TRBV20-1; D gene: NA; J gene: TRBJ1-1; CDR3 length: 12; CDR3 DNA: TGCAGTGCTAGTCCCAGAGGCACTGAAGCTTTCTTT; CDR3 protein: CSASPRGTEAFF
clone size: hyperexpanded; V gene: TRBV24-1; D gene: NA; J gene: TRBJ2-1; CDR3 length: 12; CDR3 DNA: TGTGCCACCAGTCCTGGAGACAATGAGCAGTTCTTC; CDR3 protein: CATSPGDNEQFF
clone size: once; V gene: TRBV12-3/TRBV12-4; D gene: TRBD1; J gene: TRBJ2-7; CDR3 length: 11; CDR3 DNA: TGTGCCAGCAGAAAGGGGGCGGAGCAGTACTTC; CDR3 protein: CASRKGAEQYF
clone size: NA; V gene: TRBV11-1; D gene: TRBD1; J gene: TRBJ2-7; CDR3 length: 15; CDR3 DNA: TGTGCCAGCAGCTTCCCTGACAGGGGGGGCTACGAGCAGTACTTC; CDR3 protein: CASSFPDRGGYEQYF
clone size: NA; V gene: TRBV2; D gene: NA; J gene: TRBJ1-3; CDR3 length: 17; CDR3 DNA: TGTGCCAGCGCGGAAAGGCGGGGACGGATCTCTGGAAACACCATATATTTT; CDR3 protein: CASAERRGRISGNTIYF
clone size: NA; V gene: TRBV7-3; D gene: TRBD2; J gene: TRBJ2-1; CDR3 length: 19; CDR3 DNA: TGTGCCAGCAGCCCCTCCACTAGCGGGAGTGTCGGAGAAGACAATGAGCAGTTCTTC; CDR3 protein: CASSPSTSGSVGEDNEQFF
clone size: NA; V gene: TRBV9; D gene: NA; J gene: TRBJ1-1; CDR3 length: 11; CDR3 DNA: TGTGCCAGCAGCCCCTTGACTGAAGCTTTCTTT; CDR3 protein: CASSPLTEAFF
clone size: NA; V gene: TRBV30; D gene: NA; J gene: TRBJ1-1; CDR3 length: 16; CDR3 DNA: TGTGCCTGGAGGGGATATGAGGGGGAAGGGTCGGCTGAAGCTTTCTTT; CDR3 protein: CAWRGYEGEGSAEAFF
clone size: NA; V gene: TRBV7-8; D gene: TRBD2; J gene: TRBJ2-7; CDR3 length: 16; CDR3 DNA: TGTGCCAGCAGCTCCTCTCCTAGCGGGAGCTCCTACGAGCAGTACTTC; CDR3 protein: CASSSSPSGSSYEQYF
clone size: NA; V gene: TRBV24-1; D gene: TRBD1; J gene: TRBJ2-1; CDR3 length: 16; CDR3 DNA: TGTGCCACCAGTGCCCTTGGACAGGGTTCAGGGAATGAGCAGTTCTTC; CDR3 protein: CATSALGQGSGNEQFF
clone size: NA; V gene: TRBV6-5; D gene: TRBD1; J gene: TRBJ2-7; CDR3 length: 14; CDR3 DNA: TGTGCCAGCAGAGGCGGGACAGGGGCATACGAGCAGTACTTC; CDR3 protein: CASRGGTGAYEQYF
clone size: NA; V gene: TRBV20-1; D gene: NA; J gene: TRBJ1-2; CDR3 length: 10; CDR3 DNA: TGCAGTGCCAACTACTATGGCTACACCTTC; CDR3 protein: CSANYYGYTF
clone size: NA; V gene: TRBV27; D gene: TRBD1; J gene: TRBJ2-6; CDR3 length: 20; CDR3 DNA: TGTGCCAGCAGTTTAAGGTTCTTCGGACAGGGAAGGGATGGGGCCAACGTCCTGACTTTC; CDR3 protein: CASSLRFFGQGRDGANVLTF
clone size: NA; V gene: TRBV3-1/TRBV3-2; D gene: TRBD1; J gene: TRBJ1-6; CDR3 length: 16; CDR3 DNA: TGTGCCAGCAGCCAAGATCAGACAGGGGGCCTTTCACCCCTCCACTTT; CDR3 protein: CASSQDQTGGLSPLHF
clone size: NA; V gene: TRBV4-2; D gene: TRBD2; J gene: TRBJ2-7; CDR3 length: 16; CDR3 DNA: TGTGCCAGCAGCCAACATAGCGGGGGGGTTCCCTACGAGCAGTACTTC; CDR3 protein: CASSQHSGGVPYEQYF
clone size: NA; V gene: TRBV7-2; D gene: TRBD2; J gene: TRBJ2-7; CDR3 length: 14; CDR3 DNA: TGTGCCAGCAGCTTCCTAGCGGGGAGCGCGGAGCAGTACTTC; CDR3 protein: CASSFLAGSAEQYF
clone size: NA; V gene: TRBV25-1; D gene: TRBD1; J gene: TRBJ1-2; CDR3 length: 12; CDR3 DNA: TGTGCCAGCAGCCAGGGGGCCTATGGCTACACCTTC; CDR3 protein: CASSQGAYGYTF
clone size: NA; V gene: TRBV19; D gene: TRBD1; J gene: TRBJ2-2; CDR3 length: 16; CDR3 DNA: TGTGCCAGTTCGACGGCCGGGACAGGGAAGTCGGGGGAGCTGTTTTTT; CDR3 protein: CASSTAGTGKSGELFF
clone size: NA; V gene: TRBV9; D gene: NA; J gene: TRBJ2-7; CDR3 length: 14; CDR3 DNA: TGTGCCAGCAGCGTAGGTCCATTCTCCTACGAGCAGTACTTC; CDR3 protein: CASSVGPFSYEQYF
clone size: NA; V gene: TRBV7-9; D gene: TRBD1; J gene: TRBJ1-4; CDR3 length: 16; CDR3 DNA: TGTGCCAGCAGCTCAGACCGGACAGGGTGGGGTGAAAAACTGTTTTTT; CDR3 protein: CASSSDRTGWGEKLFF
clone size: few; V gene: TRBV9; D gene: TRBD2; J gene: TRBJ2-2; CDR3 length: 16; CDR3 DNA: TGTGCCAGCGGAATCCAACAGCGGGAAAACACCGGGGAGCTGTTTTTT; CDR3 protein: CASGIQQRENTGELFF
clone size: once; V gene: TRBV7-2; D gene: TRBD1; J gene: TRBJ1-6; CDR3 length: 17; CDR3 DNA: TGTGCCAGCAGCTTAGGCCCTCTGACAGGGAATAATTCACCCCTCCACTTT; CDR3 protein: CASSLGPLTGNNSPLHF
clone size: NA; V gene: TRBV30; D gene: TRBD2; J gene: TRBJ2-3; CDR3 length: 13; CDR3 DNA: TGTGCCCGGGGCGGGGGAGCCACAGATACGCAGTATTTT; CDR3 protein: CARGGGATDTQYF
clone size: NA; V gene: TRBV4-3; D gene: NA; J gene: TRBJ1-4; CDR3 length: 16; CDR3 DNA: TGCGCCAGCAGCCAAATGGGAGGTCGTGGAAAGGAAAAACTGTTTTTT; CDR3 protein: CASSQMGGRGKEKLFF
clone size: NA; V gene: TRBV30; D gene: NA; J gene: TRBJ1-5; CDR3 length: 15; CDR3 DNA: TGTGCCTGGAGTCGGGGGGGGCGCAGCAATCAGCCCCAGCATTTT; CDR3 protein: CAWSRGGRSNQPQHF
clone size: NA; V gene: TRBV29-1; D gene: TRBD1; J gene: TRBJ1-2; CDR3 length: 13; CDR3 DNA: TGCAGCGTCCTTCGACAGGGGAACTATGGCTACACCTTC; CDR3 protein: CSVLRQGNYGYTF
clone size: NA; V gene: TRBV19; D gene: NA; J gene: TRBJ1-4; CDR3 length: 15; CDR3 DNA: TGTGCCAGTAGTGCCAGGGTTCTGCGGCTTGAAAAACTGTTTTTT; CDR3 protein: CASSARVLRLEKLFF
clone size: NA; V gene: TRBV21-1; D gene: NA; J gene: TRBJ2-5; CDR3 length: 15; CDR3 DNA: TGTGCCAGCAGCAAAGCCGGGACAGATGGGGAGACCCAGTACTTC; CDR3 protein: CASSKAGTDGETQYF
clone size: NA; V gene: TRBV7-2; D gene: NA; J gene: TRBJ1-5; CDR3 length: 15; CDR3 DNA: TGTGCCAGCAGCTCCGTCAAGGGGAGCAATCAGCCCCAGCATTTT; CDR3 protein: CASSSVKGSNQPQHF
clone size: few; V gene: TRBV30; D gene: NA; J gene: TRBJ1-5; CDR3 length: 16; CDR3 DNA: TGTGCCTGGGCCCGGGGTACGGATTCGGGGAATCAGCCCCAGCATTTT; CDR3 protein: CAWARGTDSGNQPQHF
clone size: NA; V gene: TRBV9; D gene: NA; J gene: TRBJ1-2; CDR3 length: 14; CDR3 DNA: TGTGCCAGCAGCGTAGGGACAGCTAACTATGGCTACACCTTC; CDR3 protein: CASSVGTANYGYTF
clone size: NA; V gene: TRBV3-1/TRBV3-2; D gene: NA; J gene: TRBJ1-2; CDR3 length: 14; CDR3 DNA: TGTGCCAGCAGCCCGACACCCCCACTGTCTGGCTACACCTTC; CDR3 protein: CASSPTPPLSGYTF
clone size: once; V gene: TRBV9; D gene: TRBD1; J gene: TRBJ1-6; CDR3 length: 15; CDR3 DNA: TGTGCCAGCAGCGTAGAGGGACAGGGAAATTCACCCCTCCACTTT; CDR3 protein: CASSVEGQGNSPLHF
clone size: NA; V gene: TRBV24-1; D gene: TRBD2; J gene: TRBJ2-3; CDR3 length: 18; CDR3 DNA: TGTGCCACCAGTGACGGACTAGCGGGAGTGTTGGGCACAGATACGCAGTATTTT; CDR3 protein: CATSDGLAGVLGTDTQYF
clone size: few; V gene: TRBV21-1; D gene: NA; J gene: TRBJ1-5; CDR3 length: 16; CDR3 DNA: TGTGCCAGCAGCAACCACAGCCCAACTAGCAATCAGCCCCAGCATTTT; CDR3 protein: CASSNHSPTSNQPQHF